This passage covers 15 T cell receptor beta chains from one sample sequenced in a study of vaccination and CD4 T cells after COVID-19. Treatment: roughly 10-day PBMC culture with coronavirus spike peptide pools or control peptides (ViraFEST assay). Once obtained from cultured CD4+ T cells, the DNA was sequenced using the Oncomine TCR Beta short-read assay. One entry per CDR3 protein, called by TCRdb with MiXCR from the PCR reads. The sample shows 15,000 to 25,000 distinct CDR3 sequences, 45% to 70% of them seen only once. No antigens are known for them. Sequenced material: CD4+ T cells from blood, cultured in vitro. Source of these receptors: a human donor who had recovered from COVID-19.

This chain uses TRBV6-1 with TRBJ1-1, with TRBD1 as a possible D gene (6 bases). The CDR3 is 14 amino acids. The V and J ends lost 5 bases and 4 bases respectively, with 14 bases between them. Germline assignment: CDR1 MNHNS and CDR2 SASEGT. In DNA, the CDR3 is TGTGCCAGCAGTAGTAGACAAGGGGGCACTGAAGCTTTCTTT. Translated: CASSSRQGGTEAFF.

The chain has TRBV20-1 and TRBJ1-2, with D uncertain. In germline, CDR1 is DFQATT, CDR2 SNEGSKA (reference sequence). The CDR3 contains 16 residues. Trimming removed 5 bases from V and 0 bases from J, with 19 bases in between. CDR3 sequence: CSASKGGVPSNYGYTF. DNA of the CDR3: TGCAGTGCTTCCAAGGGAGGCGTACCTTCTAACTATGGCTACACCTTC.

This clonotype was detected once. The genes are TRBV7-9 and TRBJ1-1, with no clear D. V lost 4 bases to trimming and J lost 1 base, with 10 bases between them. This CDR3 has 14 amino acids. Looked up from germline, CDR1 is SEHNR and CDR2 is FQNEAQ (reference sequence). This chain's CDR3 is CASSSAVTNTEAFF. For the CDR3, the DNA is TGTGCCAGCAGCTCGGCGGTAACGAACACTGAAGCTTTCTTT.

This chain joins TRBV23-1 and TRBJ1-5; D might be TRBD1 (5 bases). TRBV23-1 is flagged as an ORF with uncertain function. V lost 2 bases to trimming and J lost 0 bases, with 8 bases between them. The CDR3 has 15 residues. Here the CDR3 reads CASSQGGDSNQPQHF. The CDR3 nucleotides are TGCGCCAGCAGTCAAGGGGGGGATAGCAATCAGCCCCAGCATTTT.

V is TRBV7-2 and J is TRBJ1-1, with D possibly matching TRBD1 (5 bases). CDR3 size: 14 residues. Deletions cut 3 bases from V and 3 bases from J, with 11 bases between. Germline V gene sequence: CDR1 SGHTA, CDR2 FQGNSA. The CDR3 reads CASSFAGEDTEAFF. CDR3 bases: TGTGCCAGCAGCTTTGCGGGGGAGGACACTGAAGCTTTCTTT.

CDR3 sequence (DNA): TGTGCCAGCAGTTTCCGAAGTTTGAACACTGAAGCTTTCTTT. This encodes CASSFRSLNTEAFF. The chain recombines TRBV6-2 or TRBV6-3 with TRBJ1-1; D call uncertain. V was pared by 4 bases and J by 0 bases, with 9 bases between. Germline V gene sequence: CDR1 MNHEY, CDR2 SVGEGT. This CDR3 has 14 amino acids.

J is TRBJ1-2 and V is TRBV30; D is perhaps TRBD1 (5 bases). This CDR3 spans 14 amino acids. Germline CDR1 is GTSNPN and CDR2 is SVGIG (reference sequence). The CDR3 DNA reads TGTGTCTCCCCCGGGGACCTGGGAAGGGGTGGCTACACCTTC. Protein: CVSPGDLGRGGYTF.

This sequence joins TRBV7-2 and TRBJ2-5; the D is unclear. Germline V gene lookup returns CDR1 SGHTA and CDR2 FQGNSA. Trimming took off 3 bases at V and 5 bases at J, with 13 bases between the two ends. CDR3 length: 14 amino acids. CDR3 in DNA: TGTGCCAGCAGCTTCCCCTCTCAGCAGGAGACCCAGTACTTC. It codes for CASSFPSQQETQYF.

J is TRBJ1-1 and V is TRBV7-8; tentatively, D is TRBD1 (5 bases). Germline CDR1 is SGHVS and CDR2 is FQNEAQ. V was shortened by 2 bases and J by 2 bases, with 12 bases between the two germline ends. CDR3 length equals 15 residues. CDR3 protein: CASSLFTGSNTEAFF. The CDR3 region has the DNA TGTGCCAGCAGCTTATTCACAGGTTCCAACACTGAAGCTTTCTTT.

The chain combines TRBV27 with TRBJ2-3; 8 nucleotides agree with TRBD1. Germline V gene sequence: CDR1 MNHEY, CDR2 SMNVEV (reference sequence). There are 15 residues in the CDR3. The trim removed 5 bases at V and 2 bases at J, leaving 6 bases unmatched. The CDR3 spells CASSPRTGTTDTQYF. The CDR3 DNA follows: TGTGCCAGCAGTCCCCGGACAGGGACCACAGATACGCAGTATTTT.

This clonotype was counted a few times. The CDR3 region is CASSLNRGRWDQPQHF. The CDR3 coding sequence is TGTGCCAGCAGCTTAAACCGGGGAAGATGGGATCAGCCCCAGCATTTT. The V gene is TRBV7-3, the J gene TRBJ1-5, with unresolved D. CDR1 is SGHTA and CDR2 is FQGTGA in the germline V gene. V gave up 1 base and J gave up 5 bases, with 15 bases separating them. CDR3 length: 16 residues.

This clonotype was found a few times. The chain combines TRBV7-2 with TRBJ1-5, with D hard to call. Trimming stripped 7 bases from V and 6 bases from J, with 10 bases between. CDR1 is SGHTA and CDR2 is FQGNSA in the germline V gene. The CDR3 spans 12 residues. The CDR3 region has the DNA TGTGCCAGCAACCGAATAGGTCAGCCCCAGCATTTT. This codes for CASNRIGQPQHF. Full variable domain (remainder filled in from reference TRBV7-2 and TRBJ1-5): GAGVSQSPSNKVTEKGKDVELRCDPISGHTALYWYRQSLGQGLEFLIYFQGNSAPDKSGLPSDRFSAERTGGSVSTLTIQRTQQEDSAVYLCASNRIGQPQHFGDGTRLSIL.

The chain carries TRBV10-3 and TRBJ1-2; weak D call: TRBD1 (6 bases). The CDR3 contains 13 residues. Trimming took 6 bases from V and 2 from J, leaving 10 bases between them. In germline, CDR1 is ENHRY, CDR2 SYGVKD. The CDR3: CAISAGQNYGYTF. As DNA, the CDR3 is TGTGCCATCAGCGCTGGACAGAACTATGGCTACACCTTC.

This clonotype has more than one count but fewer than ten. The J gene is TRBJ2-2, the V gene TRBV6-2 or TRBV6-3; 8 bases are a match to TRBD1. The trim removed 6 bases at V and 6 bases at J, leaving 3 bases unmatched. The CDR3 covers 13 residues. Germline lookup yields CDR1 MNHEY and CDR2 SVGEGT. In DNA, the CDR3 is TGTGCCAGCAGGCAGGGGGCCGCCGGGGAGCTGTTTTTT. This translates into CASRQGAAGELFF.

The chain combines TRBV19 with TRBJ1-1; 11 bases agree with TRBD1. Trimming at V came to 5 bases and at J to 5 bases, leaving 10 bases not matched to a gene. Germline lookup yields CDR1 LNHDA and CDR2 SQIVND (reference sequence). This CDR3 contains 16 residues. This chain's CDR3 is CASSEGTGGFGTEAFF. The CDR3 DNA sequence: TGTGCCAGTAGTGAGGGGACAGGGGGATTCGGGACTGAAGCTTTCTTT.